This T cell receptor beta chain emerged from a study of OX40 agonist ivuxolimab in advanced cancers. Per germline, CDR1 MNHEY and CDR2 SVGAGI. Trimming removed 5 bases at V and 2 bases at J, with 10 bases between. CDR3 length equals 13 residues. The table came from immunoSEQ multiplex PCR; TCRdb's copy has only in-frame clones and leaves some out. The sample has fewer than 70,000 clones, about 90% seen once. Sequenced here: CD4+ or CD8+ T cells sorted from blood, sampled in a trial of the OX40 agonist ivuxolimab. The chain recombines TRBV6-5 with TRBJ2-7; TRBD2 might be the D (6 bases). The sequence was obtained from an adult with an advanced solid tumor such as melanoma, head and neck, liver or kidney cancer. In nucleotides, the CDR3 is TGTGCCAGCAGTCTAGCGCAACCCTACGAGCAGTACTTC. It translates to CASSLAQPYEQYF.